The clone carrying this T cell receptor beta chain was recorded at least ten times. Its target is unknown. This sample is part of a study of T-cell reconstitution after alpha-beta-depleted transplantation in children. The library targeted TCRbeta and was prepared with unique molecular identifiers. MiXCR, applied by TCRdb to the PCR reads, yields one record per CDR3 protein. Among some 100,000 distinct CDR3 sequences listed, 15% to 19% were seen once. The study's findings and limits: Several hundred expanded graft clones reportedly supplied alpha-beta T cells about two months after transplant. A year post-transplant, T-cell counts and diversity derived mostly from newly produced T cells. Recipient T cells and thymic progenitors that survived gave rise to the high TCRbeta diversity observed at day 60 in some patients.

The CDR3 is made up of 15 amino acids. The V end was cut by 2 bases, the J end by 6 bases, with 16 bases between. This clonotype originated in a male patient aged 2-15 years who had a stem cell transplant for acute lymphoblastic leukemia, so the T cells may come from the graft donor. The rearrangement links TRBV12-3 or TRBV12-4 to TRBJ1-1; D perhaps matches TRBD1 (5 bases). The source material was PBMCs, mostly from graft donor cells, sampled 180 days after TCRalphabeta/CD19-depleted stem cell transplant. The CDR3 sequence: CASSLRGTSGSEAFF. CDR3 DNA sequence: TGTGCCAGCAGTTTAAGAGGGACCTCTGGGTCTGAAGCTTTCTTT.